This TCR beta chain derives from a study of T-cell memory formation after mild COVID-19. Overall study context: Each donor largely had its own TCR clusters.

Study-level results: Contracting clones localized mainly to CM and EM when CD4+ and mainly to EMRA when CD8+.

Germline CDR1 SGHKS, CDR2 YYEKEE (reference sequence). The CDR3 spans 15 residues. The germline V and J ends were trimmed by 4 bases and 1 base, with 12 bases remaining between them. Amplification by 5'RACE using constant-segment primers produced TCR alpha and TCR beta cDNA libraries that carried sample barcodes and UMIs. Using its own MiXCR run on the 5' RACE reads, TCRdb lists one record per CDR3 protein. The repertoire includes about 210,000 distinct CDR3 sequences, under 30% of them detected once, and 11% sits in the top ten. Comments on this clonotype: What it recognizes is unknown.

This sequence was found in an adult woman who had mild COVID-19 (a few samples of this study predate the infection). Cell type and time point are not known. The rearrangement joins TRBV5-5 to TRBJ2-1; maybe TRBD2 (6 bases). Sequenced sample: PBMCs or a T cell subset sorted from them (not recorded which). The CDR3 here is CASSGRGLSYNEQFF. The CDR3 DNA reads TGTGCCAGCAGCGGGCGGGGTCTATCCTACAATGAGCAGTTCTTC.